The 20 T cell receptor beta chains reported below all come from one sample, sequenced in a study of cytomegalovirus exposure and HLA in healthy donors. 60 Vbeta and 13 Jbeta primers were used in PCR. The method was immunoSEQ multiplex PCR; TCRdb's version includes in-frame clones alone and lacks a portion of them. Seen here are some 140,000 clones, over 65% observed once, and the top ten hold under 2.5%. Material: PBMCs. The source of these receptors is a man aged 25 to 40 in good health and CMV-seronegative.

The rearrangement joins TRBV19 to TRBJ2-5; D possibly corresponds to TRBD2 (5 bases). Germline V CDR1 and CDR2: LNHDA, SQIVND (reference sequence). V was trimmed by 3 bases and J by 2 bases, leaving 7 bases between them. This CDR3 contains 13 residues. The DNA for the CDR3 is TGTGCCAGTAGTATCGGGGTGCAAGAGACCCAGTACTTC. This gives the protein CASSIGVQETQYF.

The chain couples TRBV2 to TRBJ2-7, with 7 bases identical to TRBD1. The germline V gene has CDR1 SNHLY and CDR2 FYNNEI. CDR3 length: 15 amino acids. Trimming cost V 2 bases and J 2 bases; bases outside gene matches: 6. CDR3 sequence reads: CASSEQGVTTYEQYF. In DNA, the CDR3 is TGTGCCAGCAGTGAACAGGGGGTCACCACCTACGAGCAGTACTTC.

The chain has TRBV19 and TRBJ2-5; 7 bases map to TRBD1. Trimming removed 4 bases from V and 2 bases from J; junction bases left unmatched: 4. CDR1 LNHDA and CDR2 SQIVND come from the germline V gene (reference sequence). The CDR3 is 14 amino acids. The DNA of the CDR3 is TGTGCCAGTAGTAGAGGGACAGAACAAGAGACCCAGTACTTC. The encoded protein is CASSRGTEQETQYF.

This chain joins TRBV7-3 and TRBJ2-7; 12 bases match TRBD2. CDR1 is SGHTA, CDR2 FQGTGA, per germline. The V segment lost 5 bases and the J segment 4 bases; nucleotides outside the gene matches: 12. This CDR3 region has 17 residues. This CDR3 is CASSPPSGGAEHYEQYF. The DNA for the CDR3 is TGTGCCAGCAGCCCCCCTAGCGGGGGGGCTGAACATTACGAGCAGTACTTC.

DNA for the CDR3: TGCAGCGTTGCAGCGGGGGTAGAGGAGCAGTTCTTC. Residues: CSVAAGVEEQFF. The V call is TRBV29-1, the J call TRBJ2-1, with 8 bases aligning to TRBD2. This CDR3 contains 12 residues. V was pared by 4 bases and J by 10 bases, with 6 bases of the junction left unmatched. The germline V gene has CDR1 SQVTM and CDR2 ANQGSEA.

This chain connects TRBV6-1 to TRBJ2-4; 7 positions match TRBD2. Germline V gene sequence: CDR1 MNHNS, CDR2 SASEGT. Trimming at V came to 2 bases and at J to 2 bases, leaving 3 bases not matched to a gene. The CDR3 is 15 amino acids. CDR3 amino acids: CASSESGGPKNIQYF. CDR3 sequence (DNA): TGTGCCAGCAGTGAATCGGGGGGTCCCAAAAACATTCAGTACTTC.

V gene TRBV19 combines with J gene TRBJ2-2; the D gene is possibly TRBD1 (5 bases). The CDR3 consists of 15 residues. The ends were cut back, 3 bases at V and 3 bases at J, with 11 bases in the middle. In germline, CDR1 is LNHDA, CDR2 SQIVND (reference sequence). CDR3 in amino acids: CASSISQAHTGELFF. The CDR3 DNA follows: TGTGCCAGTAGTATCTCACAGGCTCACACCGGGGAGCTGTTTTTT.

In nucleotides, the CDR3 is TGTGCCAGCAGTCTCTCGCCCCGGACAGGGAACTACGAGCAGTACTTC. Protein product: CASSLSPRTGNYEQYF. The chain employs TRBV28 and TRBJ2-7, with 8 bases fitting TRBD1. In germline, CDR1 is MDHEN, CDR2 SYDVKM. The V and J ends lost 5 bases and 3 bases, in that order; junction bases with no gene match: 12. This CDR3 region has 16 residues.

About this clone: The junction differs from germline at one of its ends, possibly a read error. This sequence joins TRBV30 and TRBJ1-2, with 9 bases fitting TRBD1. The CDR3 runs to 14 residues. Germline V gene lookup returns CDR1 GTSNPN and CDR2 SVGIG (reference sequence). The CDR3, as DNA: TGTGCCTGGGCATACCGGGACAGGGCAAGTGGCTACCCCTTC. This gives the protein CAWAYRDRASGYPF.

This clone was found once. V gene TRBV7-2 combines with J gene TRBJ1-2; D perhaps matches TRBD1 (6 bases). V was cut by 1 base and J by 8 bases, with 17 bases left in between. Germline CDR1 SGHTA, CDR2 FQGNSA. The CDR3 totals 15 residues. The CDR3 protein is CASSLEGQSYRGYTF. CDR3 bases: TGTGCCAGCAGCTTAGAAGGACAGTCGTATAGAGGCTACACCTTC.

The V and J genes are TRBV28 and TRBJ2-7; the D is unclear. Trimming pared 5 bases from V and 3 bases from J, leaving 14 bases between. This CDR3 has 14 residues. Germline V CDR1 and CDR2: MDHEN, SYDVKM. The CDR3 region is CASSPHSTGYEQYF. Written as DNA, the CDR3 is TGTGCCAGCAGTCCTCATTCGACTGGCTACGAGCAGTACTTC.

CDR3 sequence (DNA): TGTGCCAGCAGCTTAGACAGGGCGGATGAGCAGTTCTTC. Amino acid sequence: CASSLDRADEQFF. This chain uses TRBV7-9 with TRBJ2-1; D might be TRBD1 (6 bases). The CDR3 contains 13 residues. The germline V gene encodes CDR1 SEHNR and CDR2 FQNEAQ (reference sequence). V was trimmed by 1 base and J by 8 bases, leaving 9 bases between them.

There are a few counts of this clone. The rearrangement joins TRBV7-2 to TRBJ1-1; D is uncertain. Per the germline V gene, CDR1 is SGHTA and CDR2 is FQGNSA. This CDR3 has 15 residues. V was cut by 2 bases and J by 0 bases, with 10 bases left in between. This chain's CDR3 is CASSLNSGLNTEAFF. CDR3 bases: TGTGCCAGCAGCTTAAATTCGGGTTTGAACACTGAAGCTTTCTTT.

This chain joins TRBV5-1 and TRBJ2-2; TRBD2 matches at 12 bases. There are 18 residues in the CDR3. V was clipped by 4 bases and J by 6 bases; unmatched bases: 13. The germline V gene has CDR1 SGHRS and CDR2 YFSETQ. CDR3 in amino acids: CASSPRGPSGGAAGELFF. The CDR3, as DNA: TGCGCCAGCAGCCCGCGGGGACCTAGCGGGGGGGCCGCCGGGGAGCTGTTTTTT.

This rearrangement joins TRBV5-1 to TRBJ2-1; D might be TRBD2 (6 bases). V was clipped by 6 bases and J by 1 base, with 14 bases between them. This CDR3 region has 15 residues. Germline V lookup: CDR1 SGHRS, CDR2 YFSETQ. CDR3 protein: CASTVEGLSYNEQFF. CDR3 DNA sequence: TGCGCCAGCACCGTGGAGGGACTTTCCTACAATGAGCAGTTCTTC.

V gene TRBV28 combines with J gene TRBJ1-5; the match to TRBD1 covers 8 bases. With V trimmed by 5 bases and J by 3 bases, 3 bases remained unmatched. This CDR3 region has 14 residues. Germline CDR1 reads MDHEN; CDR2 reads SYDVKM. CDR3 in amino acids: CASSGDRYNQPQHF. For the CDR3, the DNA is TGTGCCAGCAGTGGGGACAGGTACAATCAGCCCCAGCATTTT.

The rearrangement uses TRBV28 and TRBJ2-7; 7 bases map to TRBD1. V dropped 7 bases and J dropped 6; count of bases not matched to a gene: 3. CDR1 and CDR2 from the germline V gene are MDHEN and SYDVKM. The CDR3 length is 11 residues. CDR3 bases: TGTGCCAGCAACTCAGGGGGCGAGCAGTACTTC. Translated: CASNSGGEQYF.

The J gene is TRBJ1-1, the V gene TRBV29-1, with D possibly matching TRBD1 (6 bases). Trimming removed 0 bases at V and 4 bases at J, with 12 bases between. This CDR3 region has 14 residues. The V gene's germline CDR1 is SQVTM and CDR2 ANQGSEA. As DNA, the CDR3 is TGCAGCGTTGAAGATGTCCGGGGGGCCACTGAAGCTTTCTTT. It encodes CSVEDVRGATEAFF.

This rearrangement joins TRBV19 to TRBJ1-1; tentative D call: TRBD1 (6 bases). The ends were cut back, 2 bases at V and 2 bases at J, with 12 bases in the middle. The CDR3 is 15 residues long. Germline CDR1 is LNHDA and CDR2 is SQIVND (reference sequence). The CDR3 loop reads CASSILGGPNTEAFF. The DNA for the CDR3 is TGTGCCAGTAGTATATTAGGGGGACCTAACACTGAAGCTTTCTTT.

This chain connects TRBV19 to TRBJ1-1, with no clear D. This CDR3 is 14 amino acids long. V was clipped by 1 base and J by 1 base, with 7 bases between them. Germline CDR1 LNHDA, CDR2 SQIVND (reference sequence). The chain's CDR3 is CASSIVAGNTEAFF. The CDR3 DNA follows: TGTGCCAGTAGTATAGTGGCGGGGAACACTGAAGCTTTCTTT.